Included here is one T cell receptor beta chain sequence, with context. The antigen is not known. This entry comes from a study of vaccination effects on CD4 cells after COVID-19. The assay was immunoSEQ multiplex PCR, and TCRdb's table has in-frame clones only and misses some. This table has around 56,000 clones, about 80% appearing once. Following a roughly 9-day culture, CD4+ T cells were purified. Vaccinated participants had no history of SARS-CoV-2 infection and tested negative for nucleocapsid antibodies. Fresh IL-2-containing medium replaced half the medium on days 3 and 7. The specimen was CD4+ T cells from PBMCs cultured without peptide, collected before COVID-19 vaccination. The sequence was collected from a human donor who received a COVID-19 vaccine.

This CDR3 reads CASSQDSRKLFF. The CDR3 bases are TGTGCCAGCAGCCAAGACAGCCGAAAACTGTTTTTT. The chain employs TRBV14 and TRBJ1-4; D ambiguous. The CDR3 is 12 residues long. V was shortened by 0 bases and J by 10 bases, with 6 bases between the two germline ends. In germline, CDR1 is SGHDN, CDR2 FVKESK.